Detailed here is one T cell receptor beta chain. This entry belongs to a study of blood T cell repertoires in COVID-19. About the study: The study drew acute and convalescent COVID-19 samples from the United States, Italy and Spain. PBMCs, B-cell-depleted T cells, or T cells were the source of the cDNA or gDNA that made up the material.

Germline CDR1 reads GTSNPN; CDR2 reads SVGIG (reference sequence). There are 12 residues in the CDR3. V shed 0 bases and J shed 8 bases, with 10 bases lying between them. The protocol was immunoSEQ multiplex PCR, while the TCRdb copy is restricted to in-frame clones and leaves out a portion. Seen here are fewer than 40,000 clones, about four fifths observed once, and the top ten hold roughly 35%. The sequence derives from an elderly man with active or convalescent COVID-19. The chain couples TRBV30 to TRBJ1-1; D is unresolved. Sequenced: peripheral blood. CDR3 DNA sequence: TGTGCCTGGAGTGTACGTTACAAGGAAGCTTTCTTT. Encoded protein: CAWSVRYKEAFF.